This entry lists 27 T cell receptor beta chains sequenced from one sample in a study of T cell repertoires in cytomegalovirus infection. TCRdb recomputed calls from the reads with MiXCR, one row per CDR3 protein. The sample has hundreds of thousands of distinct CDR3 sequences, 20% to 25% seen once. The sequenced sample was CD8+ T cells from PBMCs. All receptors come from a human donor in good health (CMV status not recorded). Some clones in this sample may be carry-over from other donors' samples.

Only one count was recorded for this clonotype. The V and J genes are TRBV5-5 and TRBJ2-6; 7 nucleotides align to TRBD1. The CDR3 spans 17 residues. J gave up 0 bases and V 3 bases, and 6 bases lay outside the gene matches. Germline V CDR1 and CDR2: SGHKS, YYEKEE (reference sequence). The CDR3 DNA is TGTGCCAGCAGCTATGGGACAGAGCACTCTGGGGCCAACGTCCTGACTTTC. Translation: CASSYGTEHSGANVLTF. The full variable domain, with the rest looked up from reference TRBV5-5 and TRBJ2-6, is DAGVTQSPTHLIKTRGQQVTLRCSPISGHKSVSWYQQVLGQGPQFIFQYYEKEERGRGNFPDRFSARQFPNYSSELNVNALLLGDSALYLCASSYGTEHSGANVLTFGAGSRLTVL.

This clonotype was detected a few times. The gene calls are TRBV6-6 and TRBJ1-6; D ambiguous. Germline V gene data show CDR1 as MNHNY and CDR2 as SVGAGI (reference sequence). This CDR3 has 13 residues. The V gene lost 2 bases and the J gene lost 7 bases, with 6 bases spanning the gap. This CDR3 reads CASSYVRNSPLHF. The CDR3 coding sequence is TGTGCCAGCAGTTACGTAAGGAATTCACCCCTCCACTTT.

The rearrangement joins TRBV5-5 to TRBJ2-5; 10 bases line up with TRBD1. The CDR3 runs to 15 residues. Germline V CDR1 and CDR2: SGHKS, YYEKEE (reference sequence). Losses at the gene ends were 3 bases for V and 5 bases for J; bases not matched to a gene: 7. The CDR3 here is CASSSGTGEGETQYF. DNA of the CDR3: TGTGCCAGCAGCTCAGGGACAGGGGAGGGGGAGACCCAGTACTTC.

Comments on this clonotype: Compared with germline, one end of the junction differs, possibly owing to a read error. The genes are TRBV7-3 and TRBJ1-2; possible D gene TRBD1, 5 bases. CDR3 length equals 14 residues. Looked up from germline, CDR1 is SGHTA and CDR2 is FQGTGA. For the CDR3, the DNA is TGTGTCAGCAGCTTAGGGGTAGGGGCGGCTGGCTACACCTTC. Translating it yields CVSSLGVGAAGYTF.

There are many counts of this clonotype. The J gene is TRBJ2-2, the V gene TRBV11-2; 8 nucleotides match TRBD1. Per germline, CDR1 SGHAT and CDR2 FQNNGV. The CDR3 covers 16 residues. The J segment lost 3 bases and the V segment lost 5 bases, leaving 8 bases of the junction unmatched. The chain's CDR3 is CASSPTRTGHTGELFF. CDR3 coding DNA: TGTGCCAGCAGCCCCACGCGGACAGGGCACACCGGGGAGCTGTTTTTT.

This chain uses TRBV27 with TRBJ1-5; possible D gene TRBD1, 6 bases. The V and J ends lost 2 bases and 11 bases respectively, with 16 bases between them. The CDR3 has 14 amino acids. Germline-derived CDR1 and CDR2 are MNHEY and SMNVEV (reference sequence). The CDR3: CASSLDQGRGTQHF. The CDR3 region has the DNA TGTGCCAGCAGTTTAGATCAGGGGAGGGGGACCCAGCATTTT.

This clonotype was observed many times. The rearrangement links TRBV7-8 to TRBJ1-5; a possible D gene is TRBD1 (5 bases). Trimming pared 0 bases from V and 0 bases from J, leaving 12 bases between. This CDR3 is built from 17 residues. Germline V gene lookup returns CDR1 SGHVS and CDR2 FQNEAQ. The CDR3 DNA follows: TGTGCCAGCAGCTTAGCTCCGACAGCCTATAGCAATCAGCCCCAGCATTTT. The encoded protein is CASSLAPTAYSNQPQHF.

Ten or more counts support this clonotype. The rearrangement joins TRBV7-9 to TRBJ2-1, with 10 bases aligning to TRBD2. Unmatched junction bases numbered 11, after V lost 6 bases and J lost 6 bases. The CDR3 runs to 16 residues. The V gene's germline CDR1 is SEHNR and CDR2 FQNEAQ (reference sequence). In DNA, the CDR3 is TGTGCCAGCAGTCCTAGCGGGGGCCGTCCCCCCAATGAGCAGTTCTTC. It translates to CASSPSGGRPPNEQFF.

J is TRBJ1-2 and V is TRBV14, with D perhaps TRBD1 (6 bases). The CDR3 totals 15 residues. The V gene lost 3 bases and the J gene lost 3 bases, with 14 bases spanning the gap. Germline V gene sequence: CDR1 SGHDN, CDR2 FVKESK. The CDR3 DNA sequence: TGTGCCAGCAGCCACAGGGGAGAATTAGACTATGGCTACACCTTC. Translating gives CASSHRGELDYGYTF.

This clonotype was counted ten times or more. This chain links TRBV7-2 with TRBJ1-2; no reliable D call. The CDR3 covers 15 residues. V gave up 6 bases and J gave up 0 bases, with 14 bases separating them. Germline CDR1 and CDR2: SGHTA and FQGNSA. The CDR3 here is CASSLTSESNYGYTF. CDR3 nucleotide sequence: TGTGCCAGCAGTCTTACATCAGAATCTAACTATGGCTACACCTTC.

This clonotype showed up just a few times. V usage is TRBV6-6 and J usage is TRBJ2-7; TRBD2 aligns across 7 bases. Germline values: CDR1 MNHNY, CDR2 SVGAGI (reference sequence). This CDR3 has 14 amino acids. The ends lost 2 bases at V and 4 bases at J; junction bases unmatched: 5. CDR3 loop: CASSYERDLYEQYV. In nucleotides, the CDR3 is TGTGCCAGCAGTTACGAGCGGGACCTTTACGAGCAGTACGTC.

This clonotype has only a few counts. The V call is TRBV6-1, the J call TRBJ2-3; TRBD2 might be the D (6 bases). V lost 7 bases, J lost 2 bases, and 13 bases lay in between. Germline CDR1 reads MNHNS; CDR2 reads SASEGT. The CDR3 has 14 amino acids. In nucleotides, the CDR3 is TGTGCCAGCACTTGGACTACCCTCACAGATACGCAGTATTTT. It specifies CASTWTTLTDTQYF.

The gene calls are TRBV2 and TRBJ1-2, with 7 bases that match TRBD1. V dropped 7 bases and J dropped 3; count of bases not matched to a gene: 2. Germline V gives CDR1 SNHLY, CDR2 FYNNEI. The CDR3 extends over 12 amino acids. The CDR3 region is CASNGQDYGYTF. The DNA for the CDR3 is TGTGCCAGCAACGGACAGGACTATGGCTACACCTTC.

The CDR3 protein is CASSPGTQPYEQYF. Here the CDR3 DNA reads TGTGCCAGCAGCCCCGGGACTCAACCCTACGAGCAGTACTTC. The chain is built from TRBV7-9 and TRBJ2-7, with a weak D call TRBD2 (6 bases). The germline V and J ends were trimmed by 5 bases and 2 bases, with 13 bases remaining between them. The CDR3 extends over 14 amino acids. The V gene's germline CDR1 is SEHNR and CDR2 FQNEAQ (reference sequence).

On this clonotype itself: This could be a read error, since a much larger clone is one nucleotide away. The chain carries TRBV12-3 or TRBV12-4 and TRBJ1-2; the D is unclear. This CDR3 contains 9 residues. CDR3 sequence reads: CTSSSPWTF. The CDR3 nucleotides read TGTACCAGCAGTTCCCCTTGGACCTTC.

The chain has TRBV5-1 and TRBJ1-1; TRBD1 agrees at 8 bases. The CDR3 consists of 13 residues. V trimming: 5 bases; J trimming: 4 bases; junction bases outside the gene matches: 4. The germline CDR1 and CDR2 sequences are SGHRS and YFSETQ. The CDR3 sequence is CASRLTGATEAFF. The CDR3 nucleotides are TGCGCCAGCAGGTTGACAGGGGCCACTGAAGCTTTCTTT.

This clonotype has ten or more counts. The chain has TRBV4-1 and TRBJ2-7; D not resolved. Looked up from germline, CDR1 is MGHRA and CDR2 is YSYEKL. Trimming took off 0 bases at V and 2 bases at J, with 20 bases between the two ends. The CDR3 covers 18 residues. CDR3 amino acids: CASSQDDNPGHNPYEQYF. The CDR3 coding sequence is TGCGCCAGCAGCCAAGATGATAATCCCGGGCACAACCCCTACGAGCAGTACTTC.

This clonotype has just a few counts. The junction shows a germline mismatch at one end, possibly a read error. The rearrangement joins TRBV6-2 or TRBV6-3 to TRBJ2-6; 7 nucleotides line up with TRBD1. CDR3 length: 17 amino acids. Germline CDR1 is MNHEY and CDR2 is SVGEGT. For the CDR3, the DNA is TGTGCCAGCAGCTACTTTGACAGGGTCTCTGGGGCCAACGTCCTGACTTTC. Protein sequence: CASSYFDRVSGANVLTF.

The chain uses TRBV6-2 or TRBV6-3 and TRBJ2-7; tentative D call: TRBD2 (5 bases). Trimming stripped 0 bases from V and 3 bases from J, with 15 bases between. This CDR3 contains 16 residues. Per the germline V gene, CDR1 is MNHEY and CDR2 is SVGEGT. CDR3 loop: CASSYSRGMIGYEQYV. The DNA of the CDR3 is TGTGCCAGCAGTTACTCGCGAGGGATGATCGGCTACGAGCAGTACGTC.

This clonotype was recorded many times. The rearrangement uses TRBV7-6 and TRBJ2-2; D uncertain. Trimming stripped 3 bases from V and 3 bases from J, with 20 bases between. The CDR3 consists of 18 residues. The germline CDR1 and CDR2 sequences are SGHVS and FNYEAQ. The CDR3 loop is CASSFLSPGRQYTGELFF. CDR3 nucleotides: TGTGCCAGCAGCTTCCTCTCCCCTGGCAGACAATACACCGGGGAGCTGTTTTTT.

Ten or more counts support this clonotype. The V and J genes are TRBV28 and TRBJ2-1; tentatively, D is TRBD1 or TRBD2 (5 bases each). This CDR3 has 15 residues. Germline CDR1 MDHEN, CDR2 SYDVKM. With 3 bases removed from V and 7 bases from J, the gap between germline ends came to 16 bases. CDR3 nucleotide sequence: TGTGCCAGCAGTTTGCATCTTCAGGGCGGGAATGAGCAGTTCTTC. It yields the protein CASSLHLQGGNEQFF.

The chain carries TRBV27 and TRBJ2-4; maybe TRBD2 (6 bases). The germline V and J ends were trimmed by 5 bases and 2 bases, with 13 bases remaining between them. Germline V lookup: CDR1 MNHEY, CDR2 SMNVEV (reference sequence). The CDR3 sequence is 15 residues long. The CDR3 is CASSTKRESKNIQYF. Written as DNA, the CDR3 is TGTGCCAGCAGTACTAAACGGGAGTCCAAAAACATTCAGTACTTC.

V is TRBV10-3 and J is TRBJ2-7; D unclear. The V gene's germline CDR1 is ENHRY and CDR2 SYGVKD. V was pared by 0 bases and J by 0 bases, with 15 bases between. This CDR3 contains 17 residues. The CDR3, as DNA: TGTGCCATCAGTGAGTCGAATTTGAACGGTGGCTCCTACGAGCAGTACTTC. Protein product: CAISESNLNGGSYEQYF.

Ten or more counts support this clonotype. CDR3 sequence (DNA): TGTGCCAGCAGCCCCGGGTGGGGGCCCTCCTACAATGAGCAGTTCTTC. Protein product: CASSPGWGPSYNEQFF. The rearrangement uses TRBV7-2 and TRBJ2-1, with a weak D call TRBD1 (6 bases). V gave up 5 bases and J gave up 0 bases, with 14 bases separating them. CDR3 size: 16 residues. Germline CDR1 reads SGHTA; CDR2 reads FQGNSA.

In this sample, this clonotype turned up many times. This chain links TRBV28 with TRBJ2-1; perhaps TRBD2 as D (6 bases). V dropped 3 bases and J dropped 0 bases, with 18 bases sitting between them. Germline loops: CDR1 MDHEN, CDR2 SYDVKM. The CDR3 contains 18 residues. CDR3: CASSFPSVGGNSYNEQFF. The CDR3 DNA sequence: TGTGCCAGCAGTTTTCCCTCCGTCGGGGGAAACTCCTACAATGAGCAGTTCTTC.

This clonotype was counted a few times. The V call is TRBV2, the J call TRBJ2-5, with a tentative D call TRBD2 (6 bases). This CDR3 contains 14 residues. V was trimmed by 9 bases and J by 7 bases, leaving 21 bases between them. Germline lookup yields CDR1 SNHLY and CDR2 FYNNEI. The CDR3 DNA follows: TGTGCCAGTCTGAGTAAGCACCCGGAGGGGACCCAGTACTTC. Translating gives CASLSKHPEGTQYF.

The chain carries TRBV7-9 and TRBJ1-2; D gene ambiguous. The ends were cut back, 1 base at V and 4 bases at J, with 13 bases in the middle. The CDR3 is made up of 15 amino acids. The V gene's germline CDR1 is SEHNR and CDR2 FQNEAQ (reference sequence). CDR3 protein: CASSLDSGSVYGYTF. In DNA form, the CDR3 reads TGTGCCAGCAGCTTAGATTCGGGGAGTGTCTATGGCTACACCTTC.